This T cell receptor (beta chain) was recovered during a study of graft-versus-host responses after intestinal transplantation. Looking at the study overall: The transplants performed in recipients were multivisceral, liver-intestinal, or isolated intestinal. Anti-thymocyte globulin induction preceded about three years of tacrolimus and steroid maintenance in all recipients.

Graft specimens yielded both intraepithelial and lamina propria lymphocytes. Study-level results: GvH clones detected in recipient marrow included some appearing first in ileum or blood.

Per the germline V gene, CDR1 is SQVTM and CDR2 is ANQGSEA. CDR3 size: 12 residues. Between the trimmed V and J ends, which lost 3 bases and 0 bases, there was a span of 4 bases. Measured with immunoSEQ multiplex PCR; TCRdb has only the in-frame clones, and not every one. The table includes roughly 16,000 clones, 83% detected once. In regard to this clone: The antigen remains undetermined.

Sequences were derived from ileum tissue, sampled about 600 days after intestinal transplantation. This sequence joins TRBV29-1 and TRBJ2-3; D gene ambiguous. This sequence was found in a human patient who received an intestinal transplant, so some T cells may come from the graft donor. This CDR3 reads CSVDQSTDTQYF. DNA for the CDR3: TGCAGCGTTGACCAGAGCACAGATACGCAGTATTTT.